This passage covers 12 T cell receptor beta chains from one sample sequenced in a study of blood T cell repertoires in COVID-19. The data were produced by immunoSEQ multiplex PCR, yet TCRdb's version contains in-frame clones alone and is incomplete. There are about 95,000 clones in the sample; around 87% occur only once, and roughly 17% lies in the top ten. Sequencing was done on a sample of peripheral blood. The receptors derive from a human donor in a cohort sampled during active COVID-19.

The chain employs TRBV2 and TRBJ1-1; tentatively, D is TRBD1 (6 bases). The germline V gene encodes CDR1 SNHLY and CDR2 FYNNEI. The CDR3 covers 13 residues. The germline V and J ends were trimmed by 6 bases and 5 bases, with 13 bases remaining between them. In DNA, the CDR3 is TGTGCCAGCAGCGATAGGGGGGGGACTGAAGCTTTCTTT. Its protein is CASSDRGGTEAFF.

The chain carries TRBV5-8 and TRBJ1-2; 7 positions match TRBD1. Trimming at V came to 2 bases and at J to 2 bases, leaving 6 bases not matched to a gene. The CDR3 runs 15 residues. Per the germline V gene, CDR1 is SGHTS and CDR2 is YDEGEE. This CDR3 is CASSFGRTGNYGYTF. Here the CDR3 DNA reads TGTGCCAGCAGCTTCGGGCGGACAGGCAACTATGGCTACACCTTC.

V is TRBV10-3 and J is TRBJ2-5, with 8 bases that match TRBD2. CDR3 length: 12 amino acids. J lost 2 bases, V lost 10 bases, and 3 bases had no gene match. Germline V gene data show CDR1 as ENHRY and CDR2 as SYGVKD. DNA of the CDR3: TGTGCCACCGGGGGGGAACAAGAGACCCAGTACTTC. This gives the protein CATGGEQETQYF.

The J gene is TRBJ1-2, the V gene TRBV5-4, with 9 bases aligning to TRBD1. The J segment lost 3 bases and the V segment lost 3 bases, leaving 3 bases of the junction unmatched. The germline gives CDR1 SGHNT, CDR2 YYREEE (reference sequence). The CDR3 consists of 14 residues. CDR3 amino acids: CASSSGQGDYGYTF. CDR3 DNA: TGTGCCAGCAGCTCGGGACAGGGAGACTATGGCTACACCTTC.

The chain employs TRBV6-5 and TRBJ2-1, with D maybe TRBD2 (5 bases). Germline V CDR1 and CDR2: MNHEY, SVGAGI. V was trimmed by 8 bases and J by 12 bases, leaving 14 bases between them. The CDR3 contains 11 residues. The CDR3 nucleotides read TGTGCCAGCCCGTCGCGGGTCGGGCAGTTCTTC. Protein product: CASPSRVGQFF.

The V call is TRBV10-1, the J call TRBJ2-3; 11 nucleotides line up with TRBD2. There are 16 residues in the CDR3. Germline V gene data show CDR1 as WNHNN and CDR2 as SYGVQD (reference sequence). V shed 4 bases and J 5 bases; nucleotides not matched to a gene: 8. CDR3 sequence: CASSAISGGAVDTQYF. CDR3 coding DNA: TGCGCCAGCAGTGCTATTAGCGGGGGGGCGGTAGATACGCAGTATTTT.

Only one count was recorded for this clone. CDR3 sequence (DNA): TGTGCCAGCAACCTAGGACCGGACAGGGCGAGATCACCCCTCCACTTT. It codes for CASNLGPDRARSPLHF. V and J are TRBV9 and TRBJ1-6, with TRBD1 matching over 8 bases. V gave up 6 bases and J gave up 10 bases; unmatched junction bases: 15. The CDR3 loop spans 16 amino acids. Germline CDR1 SGDLS, CDR2 YYNGEE.

This chain uses TRBV5-6 with TRBJ1-1; D perhaps matches TRBD1 (5 bases). V was pared by 0 bases and J by 5 bases, with 14 bases between. CDR1 SGHDT and CDR2 YYEEEE come from the germline V gene. This CDR3 is built from 15 residues. The CDR3 coding sequence is TGTGCCAGCAGCTTGGTTGGGACTGGGGGAACTGAAGCTTTCTTT. Amino acids: CASSLVGTGGTEAFF.

This chain joins TRBV28 and TRBJ1-2; D ambiguous. CDR3 size: 11 residues. V lost 5 bases to trimming and J lost 2 bases, with 3 bases between them. Looked up from germline, CDR1 is MDHEN and CDR2 is SYDVKM. DNA of the CDR3: TGTGCCAGCAGTGGCAACTATGGCTACACCTTC. Translation gives CASSGNYGYTF.

This chain connects TRBV15 to TRBJ2-2; D possibly corresponds to TRBD2 (5 bases). Germline V gene sequence: CDR1 LNHNV, CDR2 YYDKDF (reference sequence). With 2 bases removed from V and 13 bases from J, the gap between germline ends came to 17 bases. The CDR3 extends over 14 amino acids. The CDR3 spells CATSRHLGETGLFF. Written as DNA, the CDR3 is TGTGCCACCAGCAGACACCTCGGGGAGACTGGGCTGTTTTTT.

J is TRBJ1-1 and V is TRBV12-3 or TRBV12-4; possible D gene TRBD1, 5 bases. The CDR3 sequence is 12 residues long. Trimming left V 6 bases short and J 0 bases short, with 5 bases between. Here the CDR3 reads CASRGLNTEAFF. In DNA form, the CDR3 reads TGTGCCAGCAGGGGGCTGAACACTGAAGCTTTCTTT.

This sequence joins TRBV4-1 and TRBJ2-5; D is possibly TRBD2 (5 bases). V lost 1 base and J lost 5, with 8 bases in between. Germline CDR1 reads MGHRA; CDR2 reads YSYEKL. This CDR3 has 13 residues. CDR3 in amino acids: CASSQALDETQYF. CDR3 DNA sequence: TGCGCCAGCAGCCAAGCACTAGATGAGACCCAGTACTTC.